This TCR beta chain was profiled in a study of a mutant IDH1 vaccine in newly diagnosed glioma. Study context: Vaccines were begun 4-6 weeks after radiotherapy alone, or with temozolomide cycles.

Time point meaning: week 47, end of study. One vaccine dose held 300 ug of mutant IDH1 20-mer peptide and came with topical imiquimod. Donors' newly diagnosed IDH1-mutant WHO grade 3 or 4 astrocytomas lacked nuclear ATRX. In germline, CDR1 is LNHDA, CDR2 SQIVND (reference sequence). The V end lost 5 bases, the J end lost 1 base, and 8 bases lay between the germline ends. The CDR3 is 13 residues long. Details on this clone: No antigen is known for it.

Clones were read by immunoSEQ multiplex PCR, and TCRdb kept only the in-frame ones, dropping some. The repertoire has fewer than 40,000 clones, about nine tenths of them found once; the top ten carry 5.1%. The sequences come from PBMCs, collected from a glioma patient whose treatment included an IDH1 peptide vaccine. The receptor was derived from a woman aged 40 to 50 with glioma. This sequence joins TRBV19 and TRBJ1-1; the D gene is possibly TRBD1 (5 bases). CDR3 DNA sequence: TGTGCCAGTAGTTATGACAGGAACACTGAAGCTTTCTTT. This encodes CASSYDRNTEAFF.